Sequencing of this T cell receptor beta chain was carried out in a study of T cells expressing NK-cell markers. After re-calling the 5' RACE reads, TCRdb lists one entry per CDR3 protein, DNA absent. The table for this sample gives 350,000 to 450,000 distinct CDR3 sequences. Germline V gene data show CDR1 as LNHNV and CDR2 as YYDKDF (reference sequence). CDR3 length: 13 residues. This receptor was taken from a man aged 18-75 years in good health. Sequencing was performed on blood T cells: a sorted CD56 or NKG2C T cell subset, CD4+ or CD8+ T cells, or bulk PBMC T cells (not recorded which). The genes are TRBV15 and TRBJ1-5; with no DNA, the TCRdb D assignment of TRBD1 cannot be verified. CDR3 loop: CATSREGPQPQHF.